The 32 T cell receptor beta chains below come from one sample, sequenced in a study of blood T cell repertoires in COVID-19. TCRdb's table, derived via immunoSEQ multiplex PCR, lists solely in-frame clones and lacks some. The table lists approximately 50,000 clones, more than 90% of them singletons. Material: peripheral blood. These receptors all stem from a human donor in a cohort sampled during active COVID-19.

V is TRBV6-5 and J is TRBJ1-5, with TRBD1 matching over 9 bases. CDR1 and CDR2 from the germline V gene are MNHEY and SVGAGI. CDR3 length: 13 residues. The J segment lost 7 bases and the V segment lost 6 bases, leaving 4 bases of the junction unmatched. The CDR3 sequence is CASRRQGEQPQHF. DNA of the CDR3: TGTGCCAGCAGGAGACAGGGGGAACAGCCCCAGCATTTT.

V gene TRBV6-5 combines with J gene TRBJ1-1; 9 nucleotides match TRBD1. Germline CDR1 and CDR2: MNHEY and SVGAGI. The J segment lost 5 bases and the V segment lost 7 bases, leaving 11 bases of the junction unmatched. This CDR3 region has 15 residues. The CDR3 region is CASTEYGTGSTEAFF. CDR3 nucleotide sequence: TGTGCCAGCACAGAATATGGGACAGGGAGTACTGAAGCTTTCTTT.

This clone occurred once. The chain links TRBV5-1 to TRBJ2-7; 7 bases line up with TRBD1. This CDR3 contains 14 residues. V dropped 0 bases and J dropped 2; count of bases not matched to a gene: 2. Germline loops: CDR1 SGHRS, CDR2 YFSETQ. For the CDR3, the DNA is TGCGCCAGCAGCTTGGGGGACAGTCCCTACGAGCAGTACTTC. The encoded protein is CASSLGDSPYEQYF.

CDR3 coding DNA: TGTGCCAGCAGCTTAGTCCGGGTCTCCAACACTGAAGCTTTCTTT. Translation: CASSLVRVSNTEAFF. The chain uses TRBV11-1 and TRBJ1-1, with D unclear. V lost 1 base and J 2 bases, leaving 11 bases between the germline ends. Germline V gene data show CDR1 as SGHAT and CDR2 as FQDESV (reference sequence). This CDR3 has 15 residues.

The V gene is TRBV6-6, the J gene TRBJ1-4; D gene ambiguous. V lost 7 bases and J lost 7, with 16 bases in between. Germline V gene data show CDR1 as MNHNY and CDR2 as SVGAGI (reference sequence). CDR3 length: 14 amino acids. The CDR3 region is CASTDGFLGEKLFF. For the CDR3, the DNA is TGTGCCAGCACCGACGGGTTCCTAGGTGAAAAACTGTTTTTT.

The V call is TRBV6-6, the J call TRBJ2-7; 14 bases agree with TRBD2. The trim removed 6 bases at V and 2 bases at J, leaving 3 bases unmatched. The CDR3 length is 15 residues. Germline V lookup: CDR1 MNHNY, CDR2 SVGAGI (reference sequence). The chain's CDR3 is CASRGLAGVTYEQYV. The CDR3 DNA reads as TGTGCCAGCAGGGGACTAGCGGGAGTGACCTACGAGCAGTACGTC.

DNA for the CDR3: TGTGCCAGCAGCCAAGGACCAGGGAAAACCTACGAGCAGTACTTC. Translated: CASSQGPGKTYEQYF. The V and J genes are TRBV7-3 and TRBJ2-7; D is perhaps TRBD1 (5 bases). The CDR3 totals 15 residues. Germline V gene data show CDR1 as SGHTA and CDR2 as FQGTGA. Trimming took off 5 bases at V and 2 bases at J, with 16 bases between the two ends.

The chain has TRBV3-1 (or the pseudogene TRBV3-2) and TRBJ1-2; 10 bases fit TRBD1. The CDR3 is made up of 13 amino acids. Germline V lookup: CDR1 LGHDT, CDR2 YNNKEL (reference sequence). Trimming at V came to 6 bases and at J to 8 bases, leaving 6 bases not matched to a gene. This CDR3 is CASRRGQGVGYTF. For the CDR3, the DNA is TGTGCCAGCAGACGCGGACAGGGGGTCGGCTACACCTTC.

The chain combines TRBV6-6 with TRBJ1-3; D uncertain. Germline V gene lookup returns CDR1 MNHNY and CDR2 SVGAGI (reference sequence). The CDR3 runs 15 residues. V lost 2 bases and J 0 bases, leaving 8 bases between the germline ends. The CDR3 loop is CASSYGSVSGNTIYF. CDR3 DNA sequence: TGTGCCAGCAGTTACGGTTCGGTCTCTGGAAACACCATATATTTT.

The chain employs TRBV21-1 and TRBJ2-7; no check of the table's D call, TRBD2, against the DNA was made. TRBV21-1 is a pseudogene locus. CDR3 length: 16 residues. CDR3 amino acids: CASSFQKAGKSYEQYV. The CDR3, as DNA: TGTGCCAGCAGCTTTCAAAAAGCGGGAAAGTCCTACGAGCAGTACGTC.

The V gene is TRBV27, the J gene TRBJ1-6; no firm D call. V lost 2 bases to trimming and J lost 9 bases, with 8 bases between them. The CDR3 is 13 amino acids. Germline V gene lookup returns CDR1 MNHEY and CDR2 SMNVEV (reference sequence). The CDR3 nucleotides read TGTGCCAGCAGTTTAGAGCGGGTTTCACCCCTCCACTTT. This translates into CASSLERVSPLHF.

The rearrangement joins TRBV2 to TRBJ1-5; TRBD1 matches at 10 bases. Germline loops: CDR1 SNHLY, CDR2 FYNNEI. This CDR3 is built from 15 residues. Trimming took 7 bases from V and 4 from J; bases not matched to a gene: 7. The CDR3, as DNA: TGTGCCAGCATCCAAGACAGGGGGCGTAATCAGCCCCAGCATTTT. This encodes CASIQDRGRNQPQHF.

The chain links TRBV5-4 to TRBJ2-4; D perhaps matches TRBD1 (5 bases). Germline assignment: CDR1 SGHNT and CDR2 YYREEE (reference sequence). There are 14 residues in the CDR3. V was trimmed by 3 bases and J by 0 bases, leaving 7 bases between them. The CDR3 DNA sequence: TGTGCCAGCAGCTCAACAGGAGCCAAAAACATTCAGTACTTC. Translating gives CASSSTGAKNIQYF.

V usage is TRBV25-1 and J usage is TRBJ1-6; TRBD1 matches at 7 bases. Germline CDR1 reads MGHDK; CDR2 reads SYGVNS. V shed 4 bases and J 0 bases; nucleotides not matched to a gene: 6. CDR3 length: 17 amino acids. The CDR3 here is CASSAPTGSSYNSPLHF. In DNA form, the CDR3 reads TGTGCCAGCAGTGCACCGACAGGGAGCTCCTATAATTCACCCCTCCACTTT.

The count of this clone is one. The J gene is TRBJ2-7, the V gene TRBV6-6; 8 bases match TRBD2. Germline V gene sequence: CDR1 MNHNY, CDR2 SVGAGI (reference sequence). V was pared by 5 bases and J by 1 base, with 4 bases of the junction left unmatched. This CDR3 region has 14 residues. The CDR3 coding sequence is TGTGCCAGCAGTCAAGGGACTAGTTCCTACGAGCAGTACGTC. Its protein is CASSQGTSSYEQYV.

V gene TRBV5-1 combines with J gene TRBJ1-1; 10 nucleotides match TRBD1. Germline CDR1 and CDR2: SGHRS and YFSETQ. The CDR3 length is 18 residues. Trimming at V came to 3 bases and at J to 0 bases, leaving 11 bases not matched to a gene. The CDR3 DNA reads TGCGCCAGCAGCTCGGGGACAGGGGCGGTCCATTTGAACACTGAAGCTTTCTTT. Its translation is CASSSGTGAVHLNTEAFF. The whole variable domain, remainder taken from reference TRBV5-1 and TRBJ1-1, is KAGVTQTPRYLIKTRGQQVTLSCSPISGHRSVSWYQQTPGQGLQFLFEYFSETQRNKGNFPGRFSGRQFSNSRSEMNVSTLELGDSALYLCASSSGTGAVHLNTEAFFGQGTRLTVV.

The rearrangement joins TRBV12-3 or TRBV12-4 to TRBJ2-1, with a weak D call TRBD2 (6 bases). V shed 6 bases and J shed 5 bases, with 11 bases lying between them. CDR3 length: 13 residues. Here the CDR3 DNA reads TGTGCCAGCAGCCCCCGGACTAACAATGAGCAGTTCTTC. This translates into CASSPRTNNEQFF.

The rearrangement links TRBV10-1 to TRBJ2-4; 9 bases fit TRBD1. The V gene end was trimmed by 0 bases and the J gene end by 10 bases; junction bases not matched to a gene: 7. The germline V gene encodes CDR1 WNHNN and CDR2 SYGVQD (reference sequence). The CDR3 spans 15 residues. CDR3 residues: CASSESGTGRAIQYF. DNA of the CDR3: TGCGCCAGCAGTGAGTCCGGGACAGGGCGAGCAATTCAGTACTTC.

This chain links TRBV24-1 with TRBJ1-4, with 9 bases aligning to TRBD1. The CDR3 is made up of 15 amino acids. Germline CDR1 reads KGHDR; CDR2 reads SFDVKD. Trimming removed 4 bases from V and 8 bases from J; junction bases left unmatched: 7. The CDR3 loop reads CATSEAGTGNEKLFF. The CDR3 region has the DNA TGTGCCACCAGTGAGGCCGGGACAGGGAACGAAAAACTGTTTTTT.

This sequence joins TRBV7-9 and TRBJ2-7, with TRBD1 as a possible D gene (6 bases). Trimming stripped 6 bases from V and 5 bases from J, with 8 bases between. This CDR3 has 11 amino acids. Looked up from germline, CDR1 is SEHNR and CDR2 is FQNEAQ (reference sequence). This CDR3 is CASSPGDEQYF. CDR3 bases: TGTGCCAGCAGTCCAGGGGACGAGCAGTACTTC. Full variable domain (rest looked up from reference TRBV7-9 and TRBJ2-7): DTGVSQNPRHKITKRGQNVTFRCDPISEHNRLYWYRQTLGQGPEFLTYFQNEAQLEKSRLLSDRFSAERPKGSFSTLEIQRTEQGDSAMYLCASSPGDEQYFGPGTRLTVT.

The V call is TRBV18, the J call TRBJ2-7; D is uncertain. V was pared by 5 bases and J by 0 bases, with 5 bases between. Germline V gene data show CDR1 as KGHSH and CDR2 as LQKENI. This CDR3 is built from 12 residues. The CDR3 DNA sequence: TGTGCCAGCTCATCGTCCTCCTACGAGCAGTACTTC. Translation gives CASSSSSYEQYF.

The chain is built from TRBV10-3 and TRBJ2-7, with D possibly matching TRBD1 (5 bases). Trimming shortened V by 10 bases and J by 5 bases, and 15 bases separated the two germline ends. The CDR3 spans 12 residues. The V gene's germline CDR1 is ENHRY and CDR2 SYGVKD. CDR3 protein: CASQRGFHEQYV. The CDR3 DNA sequence: TGTGCCAGCCAAAGGGGATTCCACGAGCAGTACGTC.

The rearrangement links TRBV5-1 to TRBJ1-1; D gene uncertain. There are 13 residues in the CDR3. Germline assignment: CDR1 SGHRS and CDR2 YFSETQ. Trimming cost V 6 bases and J 6 bases, with 15 bases left between them. The CDR3 here is CASKWRVAAEAFF. The CDR3 DNA follows: TGCGCCAGCAAGTGGAGGGTAGCGGCTGAAGCTTTCTTT.

This sequence joins TRBV3-1 (or the pseudogene TRBV3-2) and TRBJ1-2; D unresolved. This CDR3 contains 15 residues. Trimming removed 4 bases from V and 8 bases from J, with 20 bases in between. Per the germline V gene, CDR1 is LGHDT and CDR2 is YNNKEL (reference sequence). Here the CDR3 reads CASSPSGGGMGGYTF. DNA for the CDR3: TGTGCCAGCAGCCCTTCCGGCGGAGGGATGGGAGGCTACACCTTC.

The J gene is TRBJ2-4, the V gene TRBV7-9, with TRBD2 matching 10 bases. This CDR3 has 19 amino acids. The germline gives CDR1 SEHNR, CDR2 FQNEAQ (reference sequence). The trim removed 4 bases at V and 0 bases at J, leaving 12 bases unmatched. CDR3 in DNA: TGTGCCAGCAGCTCCCCAAGTAGCGGGAGGTTTTTAGCCAAAAACATTCAGTACTTC. It codes for CASSSPSSGRFLAKNIQYF.

The genes are TRBV5-1 and TRBJ1-1, with 7 bases that match TRBD1. Trimming cost V 2 bases and J 1 base; bases outside gene matches: 2. In germline, CDR1 is SGHRS, CDR2 YFSETQ. CDR3 length: 14 residues. The CDR3 region is CASSFGTENTEAFF. In nucleotides, the CDR3 is TGCGCCAGCAGCTTCGGGACAGAGAACACTGAAGCTTTCTTT.

This rearrangement joins TRBV7-9 to TRBJ2-7; TRBD2 matches at 13 bases. The CDR3 sequence is 14 residues long. Trimming took 6 bases from V and 4 from J; bases not matched to a gene: 3. Germline V CDR1 and CDR2: SEHNR, FQNEAQ (reference sequence). The CDR3 sequence is CASSRTSGSYEQYF. The DNA for the CDR3 is TGTGCCAGCAGTCGGACTAGCGGGAGTTACGAGCAGTACTTC.

In this sample, this clone turned up a few times. The rearrangement links TRBV28 to TRBJ1-5; D is perhaps TRBD1 (5 bases). CDR3 length equals 15 residues. The germline V gene has CDR1 MDHEN and CDR2 SYDVKM. Trimming took 7 bases from V and 0 from J, leaving 13 bases between them. This CDR3 is CASTPDTISNQPQHF. DNA of the CDR3: TGTGCCAGCACCCCGGACACCATTAGCAATCAGCCCCAGCATTTT.

The CDR3 loop is CASSLAQGGANVLTF. CDR3 nucleotide sequence: TGTGCCAGCAGCTTAGCGCAGGGTGGGGCCAACGTCCTGACTTTC. This chain joins TRBV7-9 and TRBJ2-6, with a weak D call TRBD1 (5 bases). Germline V gene sequence: CDR1 SEHNR, CDR2 FQNEAQ (reference sequence). With 0 bases removed from V and 3 bases from J, the gap between germline ends came to 6 bases. This CDR3 is built from 15 residues.

V gene TRBV3-1 (or the pseudogene TRBV3-2) combines with J gene TRBJ2-7, with 8 bases fitting TRBD2. Germline V gene data show CDR1 as LGHDT and CDR2 as YNNKEL (reference sequence). Unmatched junction bases numbered 4, after V lost 6 bases and J lost 0 bases. The CDR3 spans 14 residues. In DNA, the CDR3 is TGTGCCAGCAGTCCACTAGCGGACTCCTACGAGCAGTACTTC. As protein: CASSPLADSYEQYF.

The chain carries TRBV18 and TRBJ1-6; D remains ambiguous. Trimming shortened V by 2 bases and J by 7 bases, and 9 bases separated the two germline ends. Germline V CDR1 and CDR2: KGHSH, LQKENI. The CDR3 is 14 amino acids. This CDR3 reads CASSPVGGNSPLHF. DNA of the CDR3: TGTGCCAGCTCACCAGTAGGCGGAAATTCACCCCTCCACTTT.

V is TRBV3-1 (or the pseudogene TRBV3-2) and J is TRBJ2-3, with D possibly being TRBD2 (5 bases). V was trimmed by 11 bases and J by 2 bases, leaving 17 bases between them. The CDR3 covers 14 residues. Germline assignment: CDR1 LGHDT and CDR2 YNNKEL (reference sequence). Written as DNA, the CDR3 is TGTGCCGCGAGCAGGACTTACAACACAGATACGCAGTATTTT. Protein sequence: CAASRTYNTDTQYF.